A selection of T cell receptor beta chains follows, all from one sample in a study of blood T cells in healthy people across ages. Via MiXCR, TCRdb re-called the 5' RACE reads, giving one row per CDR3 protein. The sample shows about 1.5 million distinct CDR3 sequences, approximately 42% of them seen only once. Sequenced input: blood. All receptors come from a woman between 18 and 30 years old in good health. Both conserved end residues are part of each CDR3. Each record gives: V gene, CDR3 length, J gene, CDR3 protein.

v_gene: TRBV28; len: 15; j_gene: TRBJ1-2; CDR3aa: CASSLPGAGGYGYTF
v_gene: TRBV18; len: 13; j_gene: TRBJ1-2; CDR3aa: CASYGSSNYGYTF
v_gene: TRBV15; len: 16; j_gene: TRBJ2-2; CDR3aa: CATSSSGRGVTGELFF
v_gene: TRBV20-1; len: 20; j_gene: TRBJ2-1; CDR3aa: CSARPGLAGGARDSYNEQFF
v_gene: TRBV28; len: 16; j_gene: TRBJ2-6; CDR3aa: CASIRTRGPGANVLTF
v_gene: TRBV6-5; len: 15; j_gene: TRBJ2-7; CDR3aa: CASSLLAGASYEQYF
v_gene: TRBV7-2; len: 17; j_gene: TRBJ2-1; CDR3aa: CASSLGSARSSYNEQFF
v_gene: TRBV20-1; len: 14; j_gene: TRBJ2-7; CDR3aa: CSASGLAVAYEQYF
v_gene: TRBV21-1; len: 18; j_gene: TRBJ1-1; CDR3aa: CASSKTTKSGGGNTEAFF
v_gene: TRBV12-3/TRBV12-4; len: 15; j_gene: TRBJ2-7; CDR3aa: CASSFRTGGSYEQYF
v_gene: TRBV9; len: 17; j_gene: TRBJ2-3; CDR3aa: CASSVEPAGEFTDTQYF
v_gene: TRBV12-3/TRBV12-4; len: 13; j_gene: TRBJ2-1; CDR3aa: CASSAGPKETQFF
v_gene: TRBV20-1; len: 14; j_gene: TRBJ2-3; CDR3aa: CSARNSGGIDTQYF
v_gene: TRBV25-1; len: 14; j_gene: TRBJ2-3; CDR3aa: CASSGQGSSDTQYF
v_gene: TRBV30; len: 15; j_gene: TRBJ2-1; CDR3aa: CAWSAGEGPYNEQFF
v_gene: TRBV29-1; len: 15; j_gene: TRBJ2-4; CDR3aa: CSVEGHHNDINIQYF
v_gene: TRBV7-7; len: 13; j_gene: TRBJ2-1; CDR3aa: CASSPTSVGEQFF
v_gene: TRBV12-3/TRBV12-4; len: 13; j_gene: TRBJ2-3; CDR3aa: CASTGGDTDTQYF
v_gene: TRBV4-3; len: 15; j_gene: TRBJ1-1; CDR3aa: CASSPQGAYDTEAFF
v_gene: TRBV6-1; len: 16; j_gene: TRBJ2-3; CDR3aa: CASSPGDRGWTDTQYF
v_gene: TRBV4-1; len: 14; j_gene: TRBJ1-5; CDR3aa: CASSGEGRNQPQHF
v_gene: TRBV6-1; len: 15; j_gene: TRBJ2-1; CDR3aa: CASSDLAGGGDEQFF
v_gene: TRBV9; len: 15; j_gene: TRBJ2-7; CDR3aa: CASSPDSGGFNEQYF
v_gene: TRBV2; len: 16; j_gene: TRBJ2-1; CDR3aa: CASTTRELYSYNEQFF
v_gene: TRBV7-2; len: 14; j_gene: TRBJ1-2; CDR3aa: CASSLLTGTYGYTF
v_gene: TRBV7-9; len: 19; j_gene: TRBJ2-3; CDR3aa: CASSLARRTSGASTDTQYF
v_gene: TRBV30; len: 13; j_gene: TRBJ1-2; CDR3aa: CAWIGGFTYGYTF
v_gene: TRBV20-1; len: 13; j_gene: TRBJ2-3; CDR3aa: CSAPRENTDTQYF
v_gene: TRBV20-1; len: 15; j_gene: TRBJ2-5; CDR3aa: CSATGTSGNQETQYF
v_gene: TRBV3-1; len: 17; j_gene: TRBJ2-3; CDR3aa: CASSQPLAGGSTDTQYF
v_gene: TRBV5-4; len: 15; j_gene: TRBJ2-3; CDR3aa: CASSVQGLAPDTQYF
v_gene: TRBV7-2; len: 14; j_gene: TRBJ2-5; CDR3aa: CASSAFGVQETQYF
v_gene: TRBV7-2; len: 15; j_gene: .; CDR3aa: CASSPPGQGNNEQYF
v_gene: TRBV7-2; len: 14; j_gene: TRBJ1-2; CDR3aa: CASSLLSQNYGYTF
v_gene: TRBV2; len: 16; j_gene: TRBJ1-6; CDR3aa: CASSLRQGAANSPLHF
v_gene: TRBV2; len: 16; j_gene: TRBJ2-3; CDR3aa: CASSEGLAGGVDTQYF
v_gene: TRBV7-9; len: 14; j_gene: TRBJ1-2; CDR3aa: CASSKGGLLYGYTF
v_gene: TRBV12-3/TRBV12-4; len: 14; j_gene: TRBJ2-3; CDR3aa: CASSRQRSTDTQYF
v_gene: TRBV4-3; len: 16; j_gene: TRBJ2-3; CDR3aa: CASSLKRGPYTDTQYF
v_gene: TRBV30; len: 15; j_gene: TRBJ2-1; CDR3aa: CAWSRPARAINEQFF
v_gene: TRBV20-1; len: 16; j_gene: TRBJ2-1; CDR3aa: CSAKSTSGRSYNEQFF
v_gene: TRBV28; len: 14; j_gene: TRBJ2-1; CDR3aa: CASRKQGAYNEQFF
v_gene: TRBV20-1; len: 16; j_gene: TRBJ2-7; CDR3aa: CSARLLAGGSYNEQYF
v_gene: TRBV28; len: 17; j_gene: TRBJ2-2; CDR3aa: CASSLPDRLTNTGELFF